The clone carrying this T cell receptor beta chain was detected once. This record comes from a study of shared clonotypes between healthy human individuals. CDR1 and CDR2 (germline): SEHNR, FQNEAQ (reference sequence). Trimming removed 4 bases at V and 2 bases at J, with 15 bases between. The CDR3 consists of 15 residues. Profiling relied on immunoSEQ multiplex PCR, and the TCRdb table lists in-frame clones only, not all of them. The sample lists some 1 million clones; roughly 80% were seen once. The rearrangement links TRBV7-9 to TRBJ2-7, with D unresolved. This clonotype was obtained from a man aged 18 to 29 in good health. Material: memory CD4+ T cells sorted from blood. Subset: CD45RA-negative fraction. This chain's CDR3 is CASSSFSNPPYEQYF. DNA for the CDR3: TGTGCCAGCAGCTCCTTTTCCAATCCTCCCTACGAGCAGTACTTC.